The rows below give T cell receptor beta chains drawn from one sample of a study of CD8 T cells in Susac syndrome. TCRdb ran MiXCR on the immunoSEQ multiplex PCR reads and lists one entry per CDR3 protein. The profile shows over 120,000 distinct CDR3 sequences, approximately 95% of them singletons. The sample consisted of CD4+ T cells from PBMCs. The receptors here all came from a human donor with Susac syndrome. Both conserved end residues are part of each CDR3. A D gene is named only where the DNA matches it firmly.

j_call,d_call,v_call,cdr3_aa,cdr3_nt
TRBJ1-6,TRBD1,TRBV4-1,CASSQDWTGYNSPLHF,TGCGCCAGCAGCCAAGATTGGACAGGGTATAATTCACCCCTCCACTTT
TRBJ2-7,NA,TRBV6-1,CASSVDTDYEQYF,TGTGCCAGCAGTGTCGACACCGACTACGAGCAGTACTTC
TRBJ2-5,NA,TRBV7-2,CASSYLRVPQETQYF,TGTGCCAGCAGCTACCTTAGGGTGCCCCAAGAGACCCAGTACTTC
TRBJ1-4,NA,TRBV18,CASSPGRGEKLFF,TGTGCCAGCTCACCCGGTAGGGGGGAAAAACTGTTTTTT
TRBJ2-7,TRBD2,TRBV6-5,CASSSGLAVYEQYF,TGTGCCAGCAGCTCGGGACTAGCGGTCTACGAGCAGTACTTC
TRBJ2-7,TRBD1,TRBV5-6,CASSFRAGQGYEQYF,TGTGCCAGCAGCTTCCGGGCCGGACAGGGGTACGAGCAGTACTTC
TRBJ2-1,TRBD2,TRBV20-1,CSQAGGWNEQFF,TGCAGTCAAGCGGGGGGATGGAATGAGCAGTTCTTC
TRBJ1-6,TRBD1,TRBV9,CASSEGQDYNSPLHF,TGTGCCAGCAGCGAGGGACAGGACTATAATTCACCCCTCCACTTT
TRBJ2-1,NA,TRBV5-6,CASNHIQTPNEQFF,TGTGCCAGCAACCATATCCAAACACCCAATGAGCAGTTCTTC
TRBJ2-1,NA,TRBV3-1,CASSQVWDNEQFF,TGTGCCAGCAGCCAAGTATGGGACAATGAGCAGTTCTTC
TRBJ2-1,NA,TRBV5-6,CASTAPTASSYNEQFF,TGTGCCAGCACGGCACCGACGGCGAGCTCCTACAATGAGCAGTTCTTC